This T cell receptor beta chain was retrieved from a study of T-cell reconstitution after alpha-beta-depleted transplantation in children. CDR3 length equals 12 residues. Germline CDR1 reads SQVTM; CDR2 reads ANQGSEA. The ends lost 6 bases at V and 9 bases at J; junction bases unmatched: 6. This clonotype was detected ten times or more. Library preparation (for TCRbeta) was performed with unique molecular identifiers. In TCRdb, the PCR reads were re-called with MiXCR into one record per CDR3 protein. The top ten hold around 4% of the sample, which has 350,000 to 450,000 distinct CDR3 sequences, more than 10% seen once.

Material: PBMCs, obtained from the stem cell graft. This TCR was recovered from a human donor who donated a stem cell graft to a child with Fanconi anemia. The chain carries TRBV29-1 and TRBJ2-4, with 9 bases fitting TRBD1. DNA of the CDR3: TGCAGCGTCGTATCGGACAGGGGCATTCAGTACTTC. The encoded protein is CSVVSDRGIQYF.